The clone carrying this T cell receptor (beta chain) has ten or more counts. No antigen is known for it. A single record per CDR3 protein comes from TCRdb applying MiXCR to the 5' RACE reads. Here the sample spans about 320,000 distinct CDR3 sequences, 3.5% to 4.5% being singletons. This specimen belongs to a study of T cells after yellow fever vaccination. Study summary: Some fractions had low cell numbers, and these were prepared with SMART-Seq v4 Ultra Low Input.

Study-wide results and caveats: The CD4 compartment and the CD8 compartment contained a small share of clonotypes in common. Clones from primary vaccination mostly reappeared after the booster (around 96% CD4, under 90% CD8).

CDR3 size: 15 residues. Germline loops: CDR1 SGHVS, CDR2 FNYEAQ. The V and J ends lost 2 bases and 1 base respectively, with 11 bases between them. The TCR comes from a man aged 18 to 29 who received the YFV17D yellow fever vaccine. The V gene is TRBV7-6, the J gene TRBJ1-1; D not certain. The sequences come from PBMCs, collected 15 days after the yellow fever booster vaccination. The chain's CDR3 is CASSLMPDGNTEAFF. DNA of the CDR3: TGTGCCAGCAGCTTAATGCCGGACGGGAACACTGAAGCTTTCTTT.